The clone carrying this TCR beta chain was detected a few times. The data were obtained in a study of blood T cells in healthy people across ages. Together with a sample-barcoded 5' primer, a J-beta primer mix was included in a second PCR lasting about 7 to 11 cycles. Via MiXCR, TCRdb re-called the 5' RACE reads, giving one row per CDR3 protein. The sample records hundreds of thousands of distinct CDR3 sequences, under 55% being singletons. Germline trimming cut 4 bases from V and 5 bases from J; bases unmatched to any gene: 9. The CDR3 is 14 residues long. The germline V gene has CDR1 DFQATT and CDR2 SNEGSKA (reference sequence).

The V and J genes are TRBV20-1 and TRBJ2-7, with 9 positions matching TRBD1. This clonotype originated in a man in his fifties or sixties in good health. Source material: blood. The CDR3 spells CSAIPGQGDHEQYF. The CDR3, as DNA: TGCAGTGCTATTCCGGGACAGGGTGACCACGAGCAGTACTTC.